This TCR beta chain came from a study of blood T cell repertoires in COVID-19. The method was immunoSEQ multiplex PCR; TCRdb's version includes in-frame clones alone and lacks a portion of them. The table shows under 110,000 clones, with 75% to 85% occurring only once. Germline V gene data show CDR1 as MNHEY and CDR2 as SVGAGI. The length of the CDR3 is 15 residues. V was shortened by 2 bases and J by 4 bases, with 14 bases between the two germline ends. This clonotype was obtained from an elderly man with COVID-19, enrolled during active disease. Sequenced sample: peripheral blood. This chain connects TRBV6-5 to TRBJ1-1, with D possibly matching TRBD1 (5 bases). The CDR3 DNA is TGTGCCAGCAGTTACCGGGGGGGTAGCGGCACTGAAGCTTTCTTT. Translating gives CASSYRGGSGTEAFF.